The clone carrying this T cell receptor beta chain has only a few counts. What it binds is unknown. The TCR alpha and TCR beta cDNA libraries, bearing sample barcodes and UMIs, were generated by 5'RACE using constant-segment primers. Each CDR3 protein gets one entry after TCRdb re-called the 5' RACE reads with MiXCR. The table shows approximately 500,000 distinct CDR3 sequences, with 25% occurring only once. The germline V gene encodes CDR1 SGDLS and CDR2 YYNGEE. V dropped 6 bases and J dropped 7 bases, with 17 bases sitting between them. The CDR3 length is 14 residues. The sample originates from a study of T-cell memory formation after mild COVID-19. On the study more broadly: TCR clusters largely stayed donor specific.

Study conclusions and caveats: Certain responding clones were present in pre-infection memory, suggesting participation of cross-reactive memory. Of the contracting clones, CD4+ ones lay mainly in CM and EM, and CD8+ ones in EMRA.

This TCR derives from an adult woman who had mild COVID-19 (a few samples of this study predate the infection). Cell type and time point are not known. The sequenced sample was PBMCs or a T cell subset sorted from them (not recorded which). J is TRBJ2-4 and V is TRBV9; tentative D call: TRBD1 (6 bases). The CDR3 protein is CASNEDGDRNIQYF. CDR3 nucleotides: TGTGCCAGCAACGAGGACGGAGACAGGAACATTCAGTACTTC.